This TCR beta chain was found in a study of CD8+CD57+ T cells in acquired aplastic anemia. Study summary: Sorted CD4+ and CD8+ cells gave an average of about 3 ug of DNA. Where healthy donors were concerned, CD4+ cells averaged approximately 11 million reads. Findings of the study overall: It was found that twenty-nine CD8+ CDR3 sequences were shared between patients and controls.

Template material for TCR beta VDJ and CDR3 profiling consisted of genomic DNA. Each CDR3 protein is one row after TCRdb ran MiXCR on the reads. Of about 220,000 distinct CDR3 sequences in the sample, 34% were seen once. Notes on this clonotype: The target antigen is unknown.

CDR1 and CDR2 from the germline V gene are SGHAT and FQNNGV. V gave up 0 bases and J gave up 0 bases; unmatched junction bases: 5. The CDR3 has 19 residues. Sequencing input: sorted CD4+, CD8+, or CD8+CD57+ T cells (not recorded which) from PBMCs. The chain links TRBV11-2 to TRBJ2-1; TRBD2 matches 13 bases. The TCR was taken from a human donor in good health, serving as a control. CDR3 DNA: TGTGCCAGCAGCTTAGAGGGGGGACTAGCGGGAATCTCCTACAATGAGCAGTTCTTC. Protein sequence: CASSLEGGLAGISYNEQFF.